A single sample is the source of the 16 T cell receptor beta chains below, sequenced in a study of response to subunit inactivated influenza vaccine. Each CDR3 protein gets one entry after TCRdb re-called the RT-PCR reads with MiXCR. This repertoire shows some 480,000 distinct CDR3 sequences, 10% to 11% found once; its top ten account for over 9.5%. This specimen consisted of PBMCs from blood, obtained about 40 days after vaccination. These receptors originate from a man aged 45-65 years who received an inactivated influenza vaccine.

The sample holds many counts of this clonotype. This rearrangement joins TRBV7-2 to TRBJ2-5; D is uncertain. V was pared by 1 base and J by 7 bases, with 7 bases between. Germline V gene sequence: CDR1 SGHTA, CDR2 FQGNSA. This CDR3 spans 12 amino acids. The CDR3 nucleotides read TGTGCCAGCAGCTTAGATTTGGGGACCCAGTACTTC. As protein: CASSLDLGTQYF.

V is TRBV20-1 and J is TRBJ2-7; 12 bases fit TRBD2. The CDR3 length is 15 residues. The germline V gene encodes CDR1 DFQATT and CDR2 SNEGSKA (reference sequence). J gave up 0 bases and V 6 bases, and 6 bases lay outside the gene matches. The CDR3 protein is CSAGLAGSPSYEQYF. Here the CDR3 DNA reads TGCAGTGCGGGACTAGCGGGCTCCCCCTCCTACGAGCAGTACTTC.

This clonotype was detected a few times. The chain recombines TRBV29-1 with TRBJ1-3; perhaps TRBD1 as D (5 bases). V lost 4 bases and J 2 bases, leaving 9 bases between the germline ends. The germline V gene has CDR1 SQVTM and CDR2 ANQGSEA. The CDR3 runs 13 residues. The CDR3 spells CSVAAQAGNTIYF. DNA of the CDR3: TGCAGCGTTGCAGCACAGGCTGGAAACACCATATATTTT. The full variable domain, in which reference TRBV29-1 and TRBJ1-3 provide the parts outside the CDR3, is SAVISQKPSRDICQRGTSLTIQCQVDSQVTMMFWYRQQPGQSLTLIATANQGSEATYESGFVIDKFPISRPNLTFSTLTVSNMSPEDSSIYLCSVAAQAGNTIYFGEGSWLTVV.

This clonotype has just a few counts. The chain has TRBV2 and TRBJ2-2, with D uncertain. Germline lookup yields CDR1 SNHLY and CDR2 FYNNEI. The CDR3 contains 14 residues. Trimming took 1 base from V and 5 from J, leaving 8 bases between them. CDR3 in DNA: TGTGCCAGCAGTGAAGGATGGGGAACCGGGGAGCTGTTTTTT. Its protein product is CASSEGWGTGELFF.

This clonotype was found many times. This rearrangement joins TRBV20-1 to TRBJ1-5; maybe TRBD1 (5 bases). CDR3 length: 13 amino acids. CDR1 is DFQATT and CDR2 is SNEGSKA in the germline V gene (reference sequence). V lost 6 bases, J lost 2 bases, and 11 bases lay in between. The CDR3 sequence is CSAERGGNQPQHF. The CDR3 DNA reads TGCAGTGCGGAACGAGGGGGCAATCAGCCCCAGCATTTT.

The rearrangement joins TRBV20-1 to TRBJ2-3; TRBD2 aligns across 8 bases. The CDR3 is made up of 15 amino acids. CDR1 is DFQATT and CDR2 is SNEGSKA in the germline V gene (reference sequence). The ends lost 4 bases at V and 3 bases at J; junction bases unmatched: 9. CDR3 in amino acids: CSANPGTSSTDTQYF. CDR3 DNA sequence: TGCAGTGCTAACCCCGGGACTAGTTCTACAGATACGCAGTATTTT.

This clonotype has more than one count but fewer than ten. The chain links TRBV28 to TRBJ2-5; weak D call: TRBD1 (6 bases). Germline V lookup: CDR1 MDHEN, CDR2 SYDVKM. The CDR3 runs 16 residues. V dropped 5 bases and J dropped 13 bases, with 29 bases sitting between them. CDR3 coding DNA: TGTGCCAGCAGTCATCCTATCCCCGGGACACCCGACAAGGGGTACTTC. Translated, it gives CASSHPIPGTPDKGYF.

This clonotype was detected a few times. The CDR3 coding sequence is TGTGCCAGCAGCCTCCCCCGGGTCCCCTCCTACGAGCAGTACTTC. It codes for CASSLPRVPSYEQYF. The chain combines TRBV7-8 with TRBJ2-7, with no clear D. Germline CDR1 is SGHVS and CDR2 is FQNEAQ. V was shortened by 5 bases and J by 0 bases, with 14 bases between the two germline ends. This CDR3 is built from 15 residues.

This clonotype was observed many times. The V and J genes are TRBV28 and TRBJ2-1, with D uncertain. The CDR3 extends over 12 amino acids. Per germline, CDR1 MDHEN and CDR2 SYDVKM. Trimming removed 6 bases at V and 3 bases at J, with 6 bases between. The CDR3 DNA reads TGTGCCAGCAGCATCTACTACAATGAGCAGTTCTTC. As protein: CASSIYYNEQFF.

This clonotype has more than one count but fewer than ten. CDR3 in DNA: TGTGCCAGCAAACCGCTCGGGGTAGCGGGGAAGGATGAGCAGTTCTTC. This encodes CASKPLGVAGKDEQFF. The V call is TRBV28, the J call TRBJ2-1, with 8 bases lining up with TRBD2. Germline CDR1 reads MDHEN; CDR2 reads SYDVKM. V shed 7 bases, J shed 8 bases, and the junction held 16 bases outside the gene matches. The CDR3 contains 16 residues.

V gene TRBV11-2 combines with J gene TRBJ2-5, with D perhaps TRBD1 or TRBD2 (5 bases each). CDR3 length equals 14 residues. V was clipped by 8 bases and J by 4 bases, with 17 bases between them. CDR1 SGHAT and CDR2 FQNNGV come from the germline V gene. In DNA, the CDR3 is TGTGCCAGCGCCCTGGGGGTAATGGTAGAGACCCAGTACTTC. This codes for CASALGVMVETQYF. The whole variable domain, remainder taken from reference TRBV11-2 and TRBJ2-5, is EAGVAQSPRYKIIEKRQSVAFWCNPISGHATLYWYQQILGQGPKLLIQFQNNGVVDDSQLPKDRFSAERLKGVDSTLKIQPAKLEDSAVYLCASALGVMVETQYFGPGTRLLVL.

V and J are TRBV28 and TRBJ1-1; D is uncertain. V was cut by 5 bases and J by 0 bases, with 4 bases left in between. The length of the CDR3 is 12 residues. CDR1 MDHEN and CDR2 SYDVKM come from the germline V gene. The CDR3 here is CASSPVNTEAFF. CDR3 sequence (DNA): TGTGCCAGCAGTCCGGTGAACACTGAAGCTTTCTTT.

The chain is built from TRBV5-4 and TRBJ2-2; D could derive from TRBD1 or TRBD2 (5 bases each). Trimming removed 4 bases from V and 5 bases from J, with 15 bases in between. Germline-derived CDR1 and CDR2 are SGHNT and YYREEE (reference sequence). The CDR3 runs 15 residues. CDR3: CASSVTGGWTGELFF. The CDR3, as DNA: TGTGCCAGCAGCGTCACAGGAGGTTGGACCGGGGAGCTGTTTTTT.

This clonotype has just a few counts. The CDR3 reads CASSLRWSGAEQYF. As DNA, the CDR3 is TGTGCCAGCAGTTTAAGGTGGTCGGGGGCGGAGCAGTACTTC. The J gene is TRBJ2-7, the V gene TRBV27; tentatively, D is TRBD1 or TRBD2 (6 bases each). This CDR3 has 14 residues. Germline loops: CDR1 MNHEY, CDR2 SMNVEV (reference sequence). The ends were cut back, 2 bases at V and 7 bases at J, with 15 bases in the middle.

This chain connects TRBV4-2 to TRBJ1-2, with TRBD1 matching 9 bases. Germline trimming cut 0 bases from V and 3 bases from J; bases unmatched to any gene: 5. The length of the CDR3 is 16 residues. Germline CDR1 and CDR2: LGHNA and YNFKEQ. CDR3 loop: CASSQDRDRADYGYTF. In nucleotides, the CDR3 is TGTGCCAGCAGCCAAGATCGGGACAGGGCGGACTATGGCTACACCTTC.

The chain is built from TRBV27 and TRBJ2-3; tentatively, D is TRBD2 (7 bases). Trimming removed 10 bases at V and 6 bases at J, with 29 bases between. The CDR3 has 17 amino acids. Germline lookup yields CDR1 MNHEY and CDR2 SMNVEV (reference sequence). CDR3 amino acids: CATSGWGGGAMGDTQYF. DNA for the CDR3: TGTGCCACCTCAGGTTGGGGAGGGGGGGCCATGGGTGATACGCAGTATTTT.